Presented here are 17 T cell receptor beta chains from one specimen sequenced in a study of TIL therapy for anti-PD-1-resistant metastatic lung cancer. The time point is: pre-treatment sample, taken before nivolumab and TIL therapy. Most excised metastases sampled were pleural nodules or supraclavicular lymph nodes. This was the immunoSEQ v3 assay. Here immunoSEQ multiplex PCR was the method, and the copy in TCRdb shows in-frame clones only, minus some. The sample records under 11,000 clones, 55% to 60% being singletons. This sample comprised tumor tissue, obtained at baseline. Receptor source: a person aged 25-85 years with non-small cell lung cancer.

V usage is TRBV23-1 and J usage is TRBJ2-7; no clear D. TRBV23-1 counts as an open reading frame of uncertain function. Trimming took 0 bases from V and 3 from J, leaving 9 bases between them. The CDR3 is made up of 14 amino acids. The CDR3, as DNA: TGCGCCAGCAGTCAATCGCCCTACCTCTACGAGCAGTACTTC. The encoded protein is CASSQSPYLYEQYF.

V is TRBV4-2 and J is TRBJ1-1; D is perhaps TRBD1 (6 bases). The CDR3 sequence is 15 residues long. V was shortened by 2 bases and J by 1 base, with 11 bases between the two germline ends. The germline CDR1 and CDR2 sequences are LGHNA and YNFKEQ. CDR3 DNA: TGTGCCAGCAGCCAAAGGGGGGAAACGAACACTGAAGCTTTCTTT. As protein: CASSQRGETNTEAFF.

The chain joins TRBV2 to TRBJ2-7; D is unclear. V lost 7 bases and J lost 2, with 12 bases in between. Germline values: CDR1 SNHLY, CDR2 FYNNEI. The CDR3 length is 13 residues. CDR3 in DNA: TGTGCCAGCACGGCTTACTTACCCTACGAGCAGTACTTC. Protein sequence: CASTAYLPYEQYF. Looking up the rest from reference TRBV2 and TRBJ2-7 gives the full variable domain: EPEVTQTPSHQVTQMGQEVILRCVPISNHLYFYWYRQILGQKVEFLVSFYNNEISEKSEIFDDQFSVERPDGSNFTLKIRSTKLEDSAMYFCASTAYLPYEQYFGPGTRLTVT.

This clone has more than one count but fewer than ten. This chain links TRBV18 with TRBJ2-7; 11 nucleotides agree with TRBD1. The V segment lost 6 bases and the J segment 3 bases; nucleotides outside the gene matches: 4. Germline V gene sequence: CDR1 KGHSH, CDR2 LQKENI. CDR3 length: 14 amino acids. Written as DNA, the CDR3 is TGTGCCAGCTCCCCCGGGACAGGGGGCTACGAGCAGTACTTC. Translated: CASSPGTGGYEQYF.

This sequence joins TRBV13 and TRBJ2-3; possibly TRBD1 for D (5 bases). V was pared by 6 bases and J by 2 bases, with 18 bases between. Germline-derived CDR1 and CDR2 are PRHDT and FYEKMQ (reference sequence). The CDR3 spans 16 residues. CDR3 nucleotides: TGTGCCAGCAGTTCCCCCCGGCTGGGGCTCACAGATACGCAGTATTTT. This gives the protein CASSSPRLGLTDTQYF.

The chain employs TRBV28 and TRBJ1-4; possibly TRBD1 for D (5 bases). CDR1 is MDHEN, CDR2 SYDVKM, per germline. The CDR3 contains 10 residues. Trimming stripped 6 bases from V and 15 bases from J, with 11 bases between. CDR3 DNA sequence: TGTGCCAGCAGGGGCCAGGGAATGTTTTTT. As protein: CASRGQGMFF.

The V and J genes are TRBV28 and TRBJ1-2, with D hard to call. CDR3 length: 12 amino acids. From germline, CDR1 is MDHEN and CDR2 SYDVKM. Trimming took off 8 bases at V and 8 bases at J, with 15 bases between the two ends. CDR3 DNA: TGTGCCAGCTGGAGTCGGATGGGCGGCTACACCTTC. Translating it yields CASWSRMGGYTF.

The rearrangement links TRBV5-1 to TRBJ1-3; D is ambiguous. CDR1 and CDR2 from the germline V gene are SGHRS and YFSETQ. The CDR3 length is 14 residues. The germline V and J ends were trimmed by 0 bases and 4 bases, with 8 bases remaining between them. CDR3 sequence: CASSLGVPGNTIYF. In DNA, the CDR3 is TGCGCCAGCAGCTTGGGGGTCCCGGGAAACACCATATATTTT.

The chain links TRBV11-2 to TRBJ1-2; TRBD1 agrees at 7 bases. V gave up 0 bases and J gave up 4 bases; unmatched junction bases: 11. This CDR3 region has 17 residues. Germline lookup yields CDR1 SGHAT and CDR2 FQNNGV. The CDR3: CASSLDMETGSGYGYTF. The CDR3, as DNA: TGTGCCAGCAGCTTAGATATGGAGACAGGGTCAGGCTATGGCTACACCTTC.

This clone turned up a few times. J is TRBJ2-1 and V is TRBV14; the D call may be TRBD1 or TRBD2 (5 bases each). V lost 4 bases to trimming and J lost 11 bases, with 18 bases between them. The germline CDR1 and CDR2 sequences are SGHDN and FVKESK. This CDR3 comprises 14 residues. The CDR3 region has the DNA TGTGCCAGCAGCCCACCCGGGACGGGACGGAAGCAGTTCTTC. Protein: CASSPPGTGRKQFF.

This chain joins TRBV9 and TRBJ1-1, with D perhaps TRBD1 (5 bases). The CDR3 covers 15 residues. Trimming cost V 0 bases and J 3 bases, with 12 bases left between them. From germline, CDR1 is SGDLS and CDR2 YYNGEE. The CDR3: CASSVGGGAYTEAFF. CDR3 coding DNA: TGTGCCAGCAGCGTAGGGGGAGGGGCGTACACTGAAGCTTTCTTT. Using reference TRBV9 and TRBJ1-1 for the parts outside the CDR3, the full variable domain is DSGVTQTPKHLITATGQRVTLRCSPRSGDLSVYWYQQSLDQGLQFLIQYYNGEERAKGNILERFSAQQFPDLHSELNLSSLELGDSALYFCASSVGGGAYTEAFFGQGTRLTVV.

V and J are TRBV7-9 and TRBJ2-7, with D possibly being TRBD2 (5 bases). Trimming shortened V by 7 bases and J by 0 bases, and 7 bases separated the two germline ends. The V gene's germline CDR1 is SEHNR and CDR2 FQNEAQ (reference sequence). This CDR3 comprises 12 residues. CDR3 in amino acids: CASIGSSYEQYF. The CDR3 coding sequence is TGTGCCAGCATAGGGAGCTCCTACGAGCAGTACTTC. Combining the CDR3 with reference TRBV7-9 and TRBJ2-7 gives the whole variable domain DTGVSQNPRHKITKRGQNVTFRCDPISEHNRLYWYRQTLGQGPEFLTYFQNEAQLEKSRLLSDRFSAERPKGSFSTLEIQRTEQGDSAMYLCASIGSSYEQYFGPGTRLTVT.

This chain joins TRBV6-4 and TRBJ1-5; 9 bases are shared with TRBD1. The CDR3 covers 14 residues. In germline, CDR1 is MRHNA, CDR2 SNTAGT. The trim removed 3 bases at V and 6 bases at J, leaving 3 bases unmatched. CDR3 bases: TGTGCCAGCAGTGAGGGACAGGGCGGTCAGCCCCAGCATTTT. Protein: CASSEGQGGQPQHF.

This sequence joins TRBV4-1 and TRBJ1-5; D is uncertain. Trimming removed 3 bases from V and 0 bases from J, with 18 bases in between. The CDR3 has 18 residues. Per the germline V gene, CDR1 is MGHRA and CDR2 is YSYEKL. The DNA of the CDR3 is TGCGCCAGCAGCCAGAAGGGTCCTCCCGAGTATAGCAATCAGCCCCAGCATTTT. Protein sequence: CASSQKGPPEYSNQPQHF.

This chain links TRBV5-1 with TRBJ2-5; tentative D call: TRBD2 (7 bases). Germline lookup yields CDR1 SGHRS and CDR2 YFSETQ. Deletions cut 0 bases from V and 2 bases from J, with 17 bases between. This CDR3 is built from 17 residues. This CDR3 is CASSLAAGAFFQETQYF. The DNA for the CDR3 is TGCGCCAGCAGCTTGGCCGCGGGGGCCTTCTTTCAAGAGACCCAGTACTTC.

This rearrangement joins TRBV5-6 to TRBJ2-7; D is uncertain. CDR1 and CDR2 (germline): SGHDT, YYEEEE. V lost 0 bases to trimming and J lost 1 base, with 8 bases between them. This CDR3 contains 14 residues. This CDR3 reads CASSLAFGSYEQYF. In DNA form, the CDR3 reads TGTGCCAGCAGCTTGGCCTTCGGATCCTACGAGCAGTACTTC.

This clone was seen only a few times. The chain's CDR3 is CASSPTFGGRGTGEKLFF. In DNA form, the CDR3 reads TGTGCCAGCAGCCCAACATTTGGCGGCAGGGGTACAGGTGAAAAACTGTTTTTT. The V and J genes are TRBV11-2 and TRBJ1-4, with D possibly matching TRBD1 (6 bases). The CDR3 is 18 residues long. Germline lookup yields CDR1 SGHAT and CDR2 FQNNGV. V was pared by 5 bases and J by 7 bases, with 26 bases between.